This T cell receptor (beta chain) originates from a study of cytomegalovirus exposure and HLA in healthy donors (dated by TCRdb to 2016 to 2017). About the investigation overall: In an earlier analysis of about 560 of the donors, approximately 260 Gb of sequence data and approximately 120 million unique TCR beta sequences from 150 million to 200 million T cells were reported. A later genetic analysis used genome-wide SNP genotypes for about 60% of the roughly 700 donors, treating that subset as a discovery cohort. Among roughly 370 genotyped donors of the cohort, an average of approximately 240,000 unique TCR beta nucleotide sequences were sequenced per donor, 15% to 20% of them non-productive. About 300 gigabases of sequencing data and approximately 91 million unique TCR sequences made up an early release that covered 640 HLA-typed donors. Donor age, sex, ethnicity and CMV serostatus were compiled alongside the repertoire data. The T cell repertoires of some 700 subjects were profiled by immunosequencing and related to cytomegalovirus serostatus. The study combined high-throughput TCR immunosequencing, statistical association of individual TCRs with disease status, and machine learning to predict cytomegalovirus infection status. In addition to the first cohort of 666 subjects, a separate validation cohort of 120 different subjects was used. An earlier analysis of approximately 630 of the donors applied high-throughput TCR beta sequencing to assess whether each TCR beta V gene segment acted as functional or pseudogenic. The aim of the study was to test whether cataloging public T cell receptors could identify signatures of past pathogen exposure. Rather than using new phenotypic data, the later analysis identified candidate immune exposures from TCR beta sequences and from how often those sequences occurred across donors. HLA typing covered class I and class II loci at four-digit resolution. To study patterns of TCR occurrence, a later analysis re-analyzed previously published TCR beta repertoires from 666 donors and added high-resolution HLA genotyping. All discovery cohort repertoires had been generated using a single sequencing platform. Of the approximately 400 genotyped donors, less than 90% were placed in the genetic ancestry cluster associated with self-reported Caucasian donors. Typing coverage varied by locus: about 629-630 donors for A, B, C, DRB1 and DQB1; approximately 560 for DQA1; more than 600 for DPA1; under 490 for DPB1. Roughly five DR-DQ haplotypes were handled as single units for association and clustering because linkage in the cohort was strong.

General conclusions and limits of the study: Most TCR sequences were observed very rarely across donors, whereas some public TCRs were present in many individuals. Assigning TCR associations to individual alleles was difficult when HLA alleles, especially DR and DQ, strongly co-occurred. Broadly in line with IMGT annotations, most TCR beta V segments showed up in productive rearrangements about 90% or about 30% of the time in an earlier analysis of under 700 of the donors. Some IMGT-functional V segments, including TRBV6-2 and TRBV6-3, could not be told apart with the 87-base-pair reads, so those segments were excluded. A later analysis found that TCR association rates varied across HLA loci, with DRB1 alleles showing the most associated TCRs and HLA-C alleles the fewest. In a later analysis, several top co-occurrence clusters were reported to appear linked to parvovirus B19, influenza, CMV and Epstein-Barr virus. A further reported finding was that TCR beta sequences accurately predicted the HLA-A and HLA-B alleles for most subjects in the first cohort. Cytomegalovirus status was reported to be diagnosed by the classifier with high specificity and sensitivity in both the original and validation cohorts. Because HLA typing was missing for some donors at each locus, association tests included only the typed subset. V-gene and J-gene trimming of TCR beta chains was associated with a missense DCLRE1C variant in a later genetic analysis, and the association was replicated in an independent cohort. CMV serostatus was the only immune exposure information available for the cohort. Compared with the approximately 670-donor mean, donors in an Asian-associated ancestry cluster had fewer N-insertions in productive TCRs, according to a later genetic analysis. Correlated functional status among segregating V segments might reflect linkage disequilibrium, but an unknown experimental factor could not be ruled out. Most CMV-associated TCR beta chains appeared to be HLA-restricted in a later analysis, and the HLA associations seemed to be driven largely by CMV exposure. Some 16 rarely observed V segments, including chromosome 9 orphons, were excluded from the earlier analysis of a few hundred of the donors because counts were too low. Compared with equally common non-associated chains, HLA-associated TCR beta chains in a later analysis were more clonally expanded and had lower generation probabilities. A cluster of highly shared sequence variants was judged likely to be a technical artifact of the sequencing pipeline. It was suggested by the authors that the approach could potentially be generalized to other disease states and immunological phenotypes. At a false discovery rate of 0.05, a later analysis linked approximately 18,000 TCR beta sequences to specific HLA alleles. Roughly uniform sequencing depth across donors was assumed in presence/absence analyses, although this assumption may not hold. Three of the identified cytomegalovirus-associated TCR beta chains were confirmed in vitro to be specific for cytomegalovirus antigens. This cohort had only TCR beta chains sequenced, and the lack of alpha or paired-chain data limited which features could be detected. The study listed 164 TCR beta chains as associated with cytomegalovirus.

CDR1 and CDR2 were assigned from the germline V gene as SGHDT and YYEEEE. The CDR3 goes from the cysteine to the phenylalanine over 17 residues. The only DNA kept is the CDR3, 51 bases in frame from the first base. Trimmed from V: 0 bases; trimmed from J: 2 bases; junction bases lacking a gene match: 8. Remarks on this clone: Its antigen is currently not known. Base qualities are missing; no much larger clone stands one base away.

Library construction relied on the immunoSEQ multiplex PCR assay. The multiplex PCR relied on a mix of 60 forward primers for TCR Vbeta segments and 13 reverse primers for TCR Jbeta segments. The CDR3 region of rearranged TCR beta genes was amplified from genomic DNA by a multiplex PCR assay. The Illumina HiSeq System was used to sequence the amplified TCR beta libraries as 87-base-pair reads. Per the original workflow: In a later analysis, some 80 million unique TCR beta chains were counted across the roughly 700 repertoires, and approximately 11 million of these chains were shared by at least two donors. Raw reads were error-corrected and collapsed into unique sequences by a nearest-neighbor algorithm in which closely related sequences were merged to remove PCR and sequencing errors. CDR3 sequences were aligned to IMGT reference sequences to assign V, D and J gene segments. Each retained sequence needed at least a six-nucleotide match to both a V gene segment and a J gene segment. Rearrangements were classified as productive when the CDR3 lacked stop codons and remained in frame with V and J, and all other rearrangements were classified as non-productive. Following IMGT convention, CDR3 was defined as the stretch from the second conserved V-encoded cysteine to the conserved J-encoded phenylalanine. The earlier analysis of 500 to 750 of the donors excluded any sequence lacking an unambiguous match to a single V gene segment. In an earlier analysis of around 590 of the donors, a V segment was called functional when productive rearrangements were above 56.7%, and segregating when the standard deviation between donors exceeded 5%. A statistical classification framework was built to diagnose cytomegalovirus status from the catalog of TCR beta chain sequences. A later analysis assigned V and J genes by comparing TCR nucleotide sequences with IMGT/GENE-DB human TR gene sequences. The TCRdist pipeline was used in a later analysis to assign CDR3 sequences and most-parsimonious VDJ recombination scenarios. In a later analysis, each TCR beta chain was defined by its CDR3 amino acid sequence together with its V-gene family, and reads without a unique V-gene family were excluded. To address suspected cross-contamination and a sequencing artifact, a later analysis removed a few hundred highly shared, low-generation-probability nucleotide sequences. In a later analysis, a clonal expansion index was calculated for each public chain from normalized within-repertoire ranks of inferred template counts. A later analysis computed generation probabilities with a VDJ recombination model fitted to out-of-frame rearrangements, and checked the results against IGoR. A later analysis scored TCR-TCR, TCR-HLA and TCR-CMV co-occurrence with hypergeometric tests, applying a repertoire-size bias correction to TCR pairs. To estimate false discovery rates, a later analysis permuted the HLA or CMV assignments 20 times. In a later analysis, co-occurring TCRs were grouped using DBSCAN, and TCRdist sequence similarity was added for clustering within HLA-allele-positive subsets. For co-occurrence clustering, repertoires with fewer than 30,000 or more than 120,000 public chains were excluded, along with roughly 5 repertoires with anomalous nucleotide sharing. TCRdb retrieved this table from immuneACCESS and kept in-frame rearrangements only. Not all clones are present; in checked studies, unresolved V genes account for under half, and no reason is known for the remainder. That table is the source of V, J and clone size, and D and trimming were worked out from the DNA. Here the sample has 110,000 or so clones; about 83% occur a single time. The top ten hold about 2.5% of the sample.

The cohort comprised approximately 700 healthy bone marrow donors. At the time of sampling, every cohort member was nominally healthy, though immune exposures that went unrecorded were likely present. The donor tested CMV seronegative, placing the donor among the 350 or so seronegative members of the cohort. A peripheral blood sample was collected from each donor, and TCR beta sequencing was performed on peripheral blood mononuclear cells. The Qiagen DNeasy Blood Extraction Kit was used to extract genomic DNA from the blood cell samples. The sample comprised PBMCs. The receptor chain draws on TRBV5-6 and TRBJ1-2; TRBD1 agrees with 9 junctional bases. The TCR was taken from a female donor in good health and CMV-seronegative. For the CDR3, the sequence is CASSLADYDRGNYGYTF. The bases are TGTGCCAGCAGCTTGGCCGACTACGACAGGGGGAACTATGGCTACACCTTC.